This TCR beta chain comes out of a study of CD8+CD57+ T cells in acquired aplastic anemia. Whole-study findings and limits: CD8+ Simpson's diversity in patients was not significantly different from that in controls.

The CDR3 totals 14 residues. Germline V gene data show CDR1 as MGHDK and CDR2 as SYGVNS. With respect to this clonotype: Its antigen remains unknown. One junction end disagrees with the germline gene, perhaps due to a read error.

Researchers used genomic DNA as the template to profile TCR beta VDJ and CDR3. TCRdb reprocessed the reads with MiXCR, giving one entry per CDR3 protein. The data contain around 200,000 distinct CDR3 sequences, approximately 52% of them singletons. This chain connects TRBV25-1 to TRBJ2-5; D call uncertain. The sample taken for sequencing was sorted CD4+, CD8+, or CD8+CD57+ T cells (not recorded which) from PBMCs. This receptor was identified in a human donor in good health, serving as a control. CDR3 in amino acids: CAGSEGLGSETQYF. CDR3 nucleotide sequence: TGTGCCGGCAGTGAAGGGCTGGGATCCGAGACCCAGTACTTC. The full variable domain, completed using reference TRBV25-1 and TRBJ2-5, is EADIYQTPRYLVIGTGKKITLECSQTMGHDKMYWYQQDPGMELHLIHYSYGVNSTEKGDLSSESTVSRIRTEHFPLTLESARPSHTSQYLCAGSEGLGSETQYFGPGTRLLVL.